This paragraph reports one T cell receptor (beta chain). The CDR3 is 17 amino acids. V gave up 0 bases and J gave up 4 bases, with 17 bases separating them. Germline values: CDR1 LGHNA, CDR2 YSLEER. This specimen comes from a study of blood T cell dynamics during melanoma immunotherapy. About the study: First-line therapy was either pembrolizumab or nivolumab with ipilimumab for metastatic melanoma.

As to time point: week 3, after first cycle of checkpoint inhibitor. Generated by immunoSEQ multiplex PCR, the TCRdb table keeps only in-frame clones and is missing some. The sample yields thousands of clones, 85% seen once. The sequence came from a human donor with melanoma. This chain joins TRBV4-3 and TRBJ2-3; D possibly corresponds to TRBD2 (7 bases). Here the sequenced sample was blood, taken from a patient treated with checkpoint blockade. Written as DNA, the CDR3 is TGCGCCAGCAGCCAAGAGGGGGGGCGCGACCCAGCAGATACGCAGTATTTT. Translated: CASSQEGGRDPADTQYF.